The present T cell receptor beta chain was sequenced within a study of memory CD4+ T cells and cytomegalovirus serostatus. Across the whole study: Of the healthy Belgian adults, 8 to 10 were CMV seropositive and 20 to 30 seronegative. Study-wide findings and caveats: Suggested: most of the CMV-linked TCR signature lies in CD4+ memory cells. Each of approximately 70 CMV-associated TCRbeta sequences occurred in one to five individuals.

Here immunoSEQ multiplex PCR was the method, and the copy in TCRdb shows in-frame clones only, minus some. The table shows around 33,000 clones, with about 76% occurring only once. With respect to this clone: Its antigen is still unknown.

Germline CDR1 and CDR2: MGHRA and YSYEKL. The CDR3 totals 15 residues. Deletions cut 4 bases from V and 0 bases from J, with 10 bases between. The sort gate was single viable CD3+CD4+CD8-CD45RO+ cells for memory CD4+ T cells. CD4+ T cells were isolated by positive magnetic selection. Sequencing used memory CD4+ T cells from blood. The J gene is TRBJ2-1, the V gene TRBV4-1; D is perhaps TRBD1 (6 bases). The receptor was isolated from an adult in good health and CMV-seronegative. Some clones in this sample may be carry-over from other donors' samples. The CDR3 spells CASSRLTGSYNEQFF. For the CDR3, the DNA is TGCGCCAGCAGCCGTCTGACAGGCTCCTACAATGAGCAGTTCTTC.